This entry features one T cell receptor (beta chain) sequence. Germline CDR1 reads MNHEY; CDR2 reads SVGAGI. V was shortened by 4 bases and J by 5 bases, with 17 bases between the two germline ends. The CDR3 is 15 residues long. The sample belongs to a study of cytomegalovirus exposure and HLA in healthy donors. It was with 60 Vbeta and 13 Jbeta primers that the PCR ran. Produced via immunoSEQ multiplex PCR; TCRdb's table is partial and in-frame only. The table records over 100,000 clones, 50% to 65% of them present only once. The chain is built from TRBV6-5 and TRBJ2-5; possibly TRBD2 for D (6 bases). This sequence originates from a man aged 35-49 years in good health and CMV-seropositive. Sequencing was carried out using PBMCs. CDR3 sequence (DNA): TGTGCCAGCAGTTGGGGTTCCGTGGGGAGGGAGACCCAGTACTTC. Amino acid sequence: CASSWGSVGRETQYF.